This TCR beta chain was identified during a study of cytomegalovirus exposure and HLA in healthy donors. Study observations and caveats: There were three CMV-associated chains whose specificity for CMV antigens was confirmed in vitro.

Remarks on this clone: The antigen is undetermined.

The CDR3 length is 13 residues. Per the germline V gene, CDR1 is WSHSY and CDR2 is SAAADI. Trimming shortened V by 6 bases and J by 3 bases, and 11 bases separated the two germline ends. PCR was performed using 60 Vbeta and 13 Jbeta primers. Generated by immunoSEQ multiplex PCR, the TCRdb table keeps only in-frame clones and is missing some. In the table there are tens of thousands of clones, around 79% of which are singletons. Sequenced: PBMCs. This chain links TRBV10-2 with TRBJ1-2; possible D gene TRBD1, 5 bases. The sequence was obtained from a man in his forties or fifties in good health and CMV-seronegative. The CDR3, as DNA: TGCGCCAGCAGAGTAGACAGCTACTATGGCTACACCTTC. It yields the protein CASRVDSYYGYTF.